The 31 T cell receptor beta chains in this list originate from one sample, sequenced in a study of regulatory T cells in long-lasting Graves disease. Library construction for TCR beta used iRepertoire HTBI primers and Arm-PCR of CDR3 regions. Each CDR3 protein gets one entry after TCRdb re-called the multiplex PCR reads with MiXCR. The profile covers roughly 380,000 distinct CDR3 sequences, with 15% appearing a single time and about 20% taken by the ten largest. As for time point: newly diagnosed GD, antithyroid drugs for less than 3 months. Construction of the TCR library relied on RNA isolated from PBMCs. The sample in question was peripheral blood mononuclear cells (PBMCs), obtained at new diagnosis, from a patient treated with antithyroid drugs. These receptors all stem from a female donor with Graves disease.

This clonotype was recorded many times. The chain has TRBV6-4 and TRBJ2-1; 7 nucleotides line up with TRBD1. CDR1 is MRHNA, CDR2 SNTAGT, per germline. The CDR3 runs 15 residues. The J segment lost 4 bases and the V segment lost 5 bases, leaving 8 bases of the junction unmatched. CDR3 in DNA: TGTGCCAGCAGTCCCACCGGGACAGAGTACAATGAGCAGTTCTTC. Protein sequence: CASSPTGTEYNEQFF.

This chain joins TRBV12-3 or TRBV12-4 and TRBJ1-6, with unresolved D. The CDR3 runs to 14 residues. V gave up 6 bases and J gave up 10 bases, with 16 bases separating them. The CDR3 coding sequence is TGTGCCAGCAGCCTCGGTGGGGTTGGGTCACCCCTCCACTTT. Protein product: CASSLGGVGSPLHF.

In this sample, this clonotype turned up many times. The CDR3 sequence: CASSFSSEPWTGRNTEAFF. The CDR3 region has the DNA TGTGCCAGCAGTTTCTCGTCCGAACCTTGGACAGGGAGAAACACTGAAGCTTTCTTT. The chain employs TRBV27 and TRBJ1-1; 8 bases are a match to TRBD1. CDR3 size: 19 residues. Per the germline V gene, CDR1 is MNHEY and CDR2 is SMNVEV (reference sequence). Trimming at V came to 3 bases and at J to 2 bases, leaving 17 bases not matched to a gene.

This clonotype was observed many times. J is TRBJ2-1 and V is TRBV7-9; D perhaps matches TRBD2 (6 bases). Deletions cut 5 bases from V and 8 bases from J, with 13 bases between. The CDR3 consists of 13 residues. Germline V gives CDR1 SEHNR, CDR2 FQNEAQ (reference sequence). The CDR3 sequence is CASSAQWRDEQFF. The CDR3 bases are TGTGCCAGCAGCGCCCAATGGAGGGATGAGCAGTTCTTC.

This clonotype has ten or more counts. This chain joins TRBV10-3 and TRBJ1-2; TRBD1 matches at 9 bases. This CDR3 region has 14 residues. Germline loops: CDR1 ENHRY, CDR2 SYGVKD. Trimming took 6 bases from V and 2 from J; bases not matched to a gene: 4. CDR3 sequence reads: CAISRDRENYGYTF. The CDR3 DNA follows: TGTGCCATCAGCCGGGACAGGGAAAACTATGGCTACACCTTC.

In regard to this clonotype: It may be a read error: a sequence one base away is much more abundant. CDR3 in DNA: TGTGCCAGAGGGGGGGGAGGCTCCTACAATGAGCAGTACTTC. Its protein product is CARGGGGSYNEQYF. The chain uses TRBV30 and TRBJ2-5; D is possibly TRBD2 (7 bases). Germline values: CDR1 GTSNPN, CDR2 SVGIG (reference sequence). The ends were cut back, 8 bases at V and 11 bases at J, with 27 bases in the middle. The CDR3 runs 14 residues.

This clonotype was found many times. The chain's CDR3 is CASSALAGSSYEQYF. CDR3 nucleotide sequence: TGCGCCAGCAGCGCACTAGCGGGATCCTCCTACGAGCAGTACTTC. The chain links TRBV4-1 to TRBJ2-7; 10 nucleotides align to TRBD2. This CDR3 spans 15 amino acids. The germline V gene encodes CDR1 MGHRA and CDR2 YSYEKL. V was clipped by 5 bases and J by 0 bases; unmatched bases: 4.

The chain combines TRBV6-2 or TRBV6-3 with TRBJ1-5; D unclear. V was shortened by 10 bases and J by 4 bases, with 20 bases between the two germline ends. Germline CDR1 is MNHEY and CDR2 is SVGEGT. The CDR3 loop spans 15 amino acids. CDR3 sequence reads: CATTFSEARNQPQHF. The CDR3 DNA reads TGTGCCACCACCTTTAGTGAGGCTCGGAATCAGCCCCAGCATTTT.

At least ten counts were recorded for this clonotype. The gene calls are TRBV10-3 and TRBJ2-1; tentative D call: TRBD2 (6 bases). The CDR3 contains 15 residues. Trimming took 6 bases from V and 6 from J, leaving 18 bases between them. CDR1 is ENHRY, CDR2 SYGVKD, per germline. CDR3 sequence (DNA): TGTGCCATCAGAGATCCGGGAGAGGGGCGCAATGAGCAGTTCTTC. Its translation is CAIRDPGEGRNEQFF.

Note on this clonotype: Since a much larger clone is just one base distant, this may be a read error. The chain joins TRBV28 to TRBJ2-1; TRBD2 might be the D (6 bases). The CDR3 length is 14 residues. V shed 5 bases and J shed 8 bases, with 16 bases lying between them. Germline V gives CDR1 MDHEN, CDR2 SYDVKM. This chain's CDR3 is CASSLRGAYDEQFF. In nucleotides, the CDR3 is TGTGCCAGCAGTCTACGCGGGGCTTACGATGAGCAGTTCTTC.

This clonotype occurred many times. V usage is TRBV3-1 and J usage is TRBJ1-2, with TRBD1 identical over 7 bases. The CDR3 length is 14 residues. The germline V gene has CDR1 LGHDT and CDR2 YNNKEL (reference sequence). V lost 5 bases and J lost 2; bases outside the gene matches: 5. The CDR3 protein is CASSIQTGNYGYTF. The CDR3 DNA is TGTGCCAGCAGCATCCAGACAGGGAACTATGGCTACACCTTC.

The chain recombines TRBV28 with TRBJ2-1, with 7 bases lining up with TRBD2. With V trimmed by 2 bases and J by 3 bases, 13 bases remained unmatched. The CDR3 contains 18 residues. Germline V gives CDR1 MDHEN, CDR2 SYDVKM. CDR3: CASSLLYRERGGYNEQFF. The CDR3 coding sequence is TGTGCCAGCAGTTTACTTTACCGCGAGCGCGGGGGCTACAATGAGCAGTTCTTC.

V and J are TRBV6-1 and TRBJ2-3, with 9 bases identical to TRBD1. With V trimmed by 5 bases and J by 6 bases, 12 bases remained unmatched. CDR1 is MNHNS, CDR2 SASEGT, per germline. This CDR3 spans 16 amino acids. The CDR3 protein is CASSPRTGATLDTQYF. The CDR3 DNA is TGTGCCAGCAGTCCGCGGACAGGGGCTACACTTGATACGCAGTATTTT.

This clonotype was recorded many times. CDR3 nucleotide sequence: TGTGCCAGCAGCTACGAGACTAGCGGGATAGGCTATTACGAGCAGTACTTC. Encoded protein: CASSYETSGIGYYEQYF. The rearrangement joins TRBV7-6 to TRBJ2-7; 11 bases are shared with TRBD2. Germline CDR1 and CDR2: SGHVS and FNYEAQ. V was pared by 4 bases and J by 4 bases, with 12 bases of the junction left unmatched. This CDR3 comprises 17 residues.

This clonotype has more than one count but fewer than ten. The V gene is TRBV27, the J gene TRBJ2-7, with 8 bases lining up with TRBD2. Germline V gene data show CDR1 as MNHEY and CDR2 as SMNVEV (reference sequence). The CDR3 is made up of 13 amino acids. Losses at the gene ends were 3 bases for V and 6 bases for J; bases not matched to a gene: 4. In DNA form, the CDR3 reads TGTGCCAGCAGTTTCCAAACTAGCGGCGAGCAGTACTTC. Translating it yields CASSFQTSGEQYF.

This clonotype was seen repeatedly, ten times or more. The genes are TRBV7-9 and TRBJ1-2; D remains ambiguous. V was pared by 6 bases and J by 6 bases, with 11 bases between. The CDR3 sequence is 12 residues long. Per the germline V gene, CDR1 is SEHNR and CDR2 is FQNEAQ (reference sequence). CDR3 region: CASRGGGDGYTF. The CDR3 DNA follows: TGTGCCAGCAGGGGTGGCGGGGATGGCTACACCTTC.

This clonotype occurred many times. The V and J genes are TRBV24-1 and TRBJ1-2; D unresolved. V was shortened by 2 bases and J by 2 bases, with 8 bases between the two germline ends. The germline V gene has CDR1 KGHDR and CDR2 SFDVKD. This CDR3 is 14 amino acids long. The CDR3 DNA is TGTGCCACCAGTGATTCACGGACGAACTATGGCTACACCTTC. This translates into CATSDSRTNYGYTF.

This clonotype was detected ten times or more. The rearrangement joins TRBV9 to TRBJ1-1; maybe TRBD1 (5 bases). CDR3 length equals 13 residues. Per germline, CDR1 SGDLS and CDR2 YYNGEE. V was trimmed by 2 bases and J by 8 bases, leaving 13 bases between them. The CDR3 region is CASSVREGYEAFF. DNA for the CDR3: TGTGCCAGCAGCGTCAGGGAGGGGTACGAAGCTTTCTTT.

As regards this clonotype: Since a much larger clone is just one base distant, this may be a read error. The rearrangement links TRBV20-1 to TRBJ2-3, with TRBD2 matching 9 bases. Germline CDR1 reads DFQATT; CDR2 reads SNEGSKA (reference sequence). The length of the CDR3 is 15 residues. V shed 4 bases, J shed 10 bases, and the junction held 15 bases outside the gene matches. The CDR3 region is CSAKGAAGGPNAQYF. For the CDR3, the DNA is TGCAGTGCTAAAGGGGCTGCGGGAGGGCCGAATGCGCAGTATTTT.

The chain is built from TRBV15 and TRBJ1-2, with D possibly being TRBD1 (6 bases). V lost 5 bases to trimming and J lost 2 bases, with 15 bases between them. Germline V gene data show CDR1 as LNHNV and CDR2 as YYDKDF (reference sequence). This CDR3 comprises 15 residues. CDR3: CATSLKTGTNYGYTF. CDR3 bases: TGTGCCACCAGCCTCAAAACGGGGACAAACTATGGCTACACCTTC.

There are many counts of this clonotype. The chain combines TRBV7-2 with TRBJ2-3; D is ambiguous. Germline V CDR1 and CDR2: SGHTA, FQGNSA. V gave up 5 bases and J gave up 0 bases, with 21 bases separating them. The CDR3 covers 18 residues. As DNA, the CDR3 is TGTGCCAGCAGCGCTACAAAACAGTTACCCATTAGCACAGATACGCAGTATTTT. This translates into CASSATKQLPISTDTQYF.

The CDR3 sequence is CASSFVGGNQETQYF. For the CDR3, the DNA is TGTGCCAGCAGTTTTGTCGGCGGAAACCAAGAGACCCAGTACTTC. The chain carries TRBV12-3 or TRBV12-4 and TRBJ2-5; D is unresolved. V was pared by 3 bases and J by 0 bases, with 11 bases between. The CDR3 is 15 amino acids.

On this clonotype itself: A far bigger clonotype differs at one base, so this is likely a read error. CDR3 sequence (DNA): TGTGCCAGCAGTAAACCGGGACAGGGTAACACTGGAGCTTTCTTT. It specifies CASSKPGQGNTGAFF. V and J are TRBV7-8 and TRBJ1-1, with 9 positions matching TRBD1. Germline loops: CDR1 SGHVS, CDR2 FQNEAQ. This CDR3 is 15 amino acids long.

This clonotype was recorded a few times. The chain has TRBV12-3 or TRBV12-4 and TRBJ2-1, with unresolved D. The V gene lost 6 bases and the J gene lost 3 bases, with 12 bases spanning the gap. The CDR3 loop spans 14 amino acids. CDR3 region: CASSPATHYNEQFF. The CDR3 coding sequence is TGTGCCAGCAGCCCCGCGACACACTACAATGAGCAGTTCTTC.

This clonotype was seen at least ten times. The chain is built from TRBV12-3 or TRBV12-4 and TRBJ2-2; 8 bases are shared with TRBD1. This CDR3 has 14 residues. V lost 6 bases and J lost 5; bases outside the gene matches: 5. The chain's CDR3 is CASSWTGLTGELFF. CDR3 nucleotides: TGTGCCAGCAGCTGGACAGGGTTGACCGGGGAGCTGTTTTTT.

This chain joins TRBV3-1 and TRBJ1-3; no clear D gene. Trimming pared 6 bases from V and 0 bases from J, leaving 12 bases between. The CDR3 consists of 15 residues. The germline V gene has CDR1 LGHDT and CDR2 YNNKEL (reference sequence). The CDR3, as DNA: TGTGCCAGCAGGCCAGGATTCCGCTCTGGAAACACCATATATTTT. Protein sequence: CASRPGFRSGNTIYF. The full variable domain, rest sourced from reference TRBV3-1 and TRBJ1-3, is DTAVSQTPKYLVTQMGNDKSIKCEQNLGHDTMYWYKQDSKKFLKIMFSYNNKELIINETVPNRFSPKSPDKAHLNLHINSLELGDSAVYFCASRPGFRSGNTIYFGEGSWLTVV.

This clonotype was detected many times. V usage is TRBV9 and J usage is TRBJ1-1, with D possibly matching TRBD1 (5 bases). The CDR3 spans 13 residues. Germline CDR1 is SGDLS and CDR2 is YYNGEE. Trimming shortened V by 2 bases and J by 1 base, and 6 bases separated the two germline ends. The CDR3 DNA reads TGTGCCAGCAGCGTTCAGGGGAACACTGAAGCTTTCTTT. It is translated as CASSVQGNTEAFF.

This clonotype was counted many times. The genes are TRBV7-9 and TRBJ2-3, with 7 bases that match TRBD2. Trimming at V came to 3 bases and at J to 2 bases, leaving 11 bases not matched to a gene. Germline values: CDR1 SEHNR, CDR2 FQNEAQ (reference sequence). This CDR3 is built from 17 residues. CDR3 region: CASSFDARAGSTDTQYF. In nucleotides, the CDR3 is TGTGCCAGCAGCTTCGACGCGAGAGCGGGGTCCACAGATACGCAGTATTTT.

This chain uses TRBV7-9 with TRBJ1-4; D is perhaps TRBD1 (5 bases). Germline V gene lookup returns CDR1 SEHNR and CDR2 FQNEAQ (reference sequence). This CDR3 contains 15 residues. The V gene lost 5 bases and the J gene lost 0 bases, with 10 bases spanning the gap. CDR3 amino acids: CASSPLGATNEKLFF. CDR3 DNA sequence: TGTGCCAGCAGCCCATTGGGGGCAACTAATGAAAAACTGTTTTTT.

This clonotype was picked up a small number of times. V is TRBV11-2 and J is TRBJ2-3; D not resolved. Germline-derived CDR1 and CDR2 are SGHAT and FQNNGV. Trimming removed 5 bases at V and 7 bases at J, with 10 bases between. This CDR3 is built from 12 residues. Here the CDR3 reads CASSRGPNTQYF. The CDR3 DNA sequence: TGTGCCAGCAGCCGCGGCCCGAATACGCAGTATTTT.

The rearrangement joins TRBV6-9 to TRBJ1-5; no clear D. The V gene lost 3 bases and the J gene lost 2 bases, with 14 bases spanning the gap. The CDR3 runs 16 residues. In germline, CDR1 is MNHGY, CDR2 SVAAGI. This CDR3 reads CASSYSKAGGNQPQHF. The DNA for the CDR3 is TGTGCCAGCAGTTACTCGAAGGCTGGGGGCAATCAGCCCCAGCATTTT.